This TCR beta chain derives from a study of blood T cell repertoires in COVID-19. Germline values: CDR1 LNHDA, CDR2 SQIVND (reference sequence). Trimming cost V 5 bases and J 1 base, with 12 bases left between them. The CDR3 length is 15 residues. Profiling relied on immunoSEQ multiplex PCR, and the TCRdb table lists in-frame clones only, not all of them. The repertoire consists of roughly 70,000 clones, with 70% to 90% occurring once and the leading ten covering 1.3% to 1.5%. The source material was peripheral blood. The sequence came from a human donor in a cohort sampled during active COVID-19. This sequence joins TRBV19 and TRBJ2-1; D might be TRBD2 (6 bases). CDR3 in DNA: TGTGCCAGTAGTCGGGGTAGCGGTTCCTACAATGAGCAGTTCTTC. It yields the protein CASSRGSGSYNEQFF.